The present entry profiles one T cell receptor beta chain with its context. The target antigen is unknown. Trimming took off 1 base at V and 2 bases at J, with 11 bases between the two ends. Germline V CDR1 and CDR2: MGHRA, YSYEKL. CDR3 length: 15 amino acids. TCRdb's copy holds only in-frame clones and misses some; the assay was immunoSEQ multiplex PCR. The sample shows some 200,000 clones, about 95% of them seen only once. The entry originates in a study of T cell responses to AZD1222 COVID-19 vaccine. The study's findings and limits: When two AZD1222 doses had been given, Spike-specific TCR breadth and depth rose.

The sequencing used peripheral blood, collected 28 days after the second dose of the MenACWY control vaccine. V gene TRBV4-1 combines with J gene TRBJ1-1; possibly TRBD1 for D (5 bases). The receptor was isolated from an adult who received the MenACWY meningococcal vaccine as a control. DNA of the CDR3: TGCGCCAGCAGCCAAGCCGGGACTCTAAACACTGAAGCTTTCTTT. Protein product: CASSQAGTLNTEAFF.